The next 22 T cell receptor beta chains were all read from a single sample in a study of T-cell reconstitution after alpha-beta-depleted transplantation in children. Preparation of the TCRbeta library used unique molecular identifiers. Via MiXCR, TCRdb re-called the PCR reads, giving one row per CDR3 protein. The sample lists tens of thousands of distinct CDR3 sequences; roughly 15% were seen once. The specimen comprised PBMCs, mostly from graft donor cells, sampled 180 days after TCRalphabeta/CD19-depleted stem cell transplant. These receptors all stem from a male patient aged 2 to 9 who had a stem cell transplant for acute lymphoblastic leukemia, so the T cells may come from the graft donor.

V usage is TRBV12-3 or TRBV12-4 and J usage is TRBJ1-4, with TRBD1 matching 10 bases. V shed 6 bases, J shed 3 bases, and the junction held 4 bases outside the gene matches. The CDR3 loop spans 15 amino acids. The CDR3 reads CASRPDRGPNEKLFF. CDR3 sequence (DNA): TGTGCCAGCAGACCTGACAGGGGGCCTAATGAAAAACTGTTTTTT.

The genes are TRBV5-1 and TRBJ2-1, with TRBD2 matching 7 bases. The J segment lost 0 bases and the V segment lost 0 bases, leaving 0 bases of the junction unmatched. The CDR3 runs to 15 residues. Germline CDR1 is SGHRS and CDR2 is YFSETQ. DNA for the CDR3: TGCGCCAGCAGCTTGGGGGAGGGCTCCTACAATGAGCAGTTCTTC. It is translated as CASSLGEGSYNEQFF.

V gene TRBV20-1 combines with J gene TRBJ1-5, with 8 bases matching TRBD1. This CDR3 comprises 13 residues. Per germline, CDR1 DFQATT and CDR2 SNEGSKA (reference sequence). The V and J ends lost 3 bases and 4 bases, in that order; junction bases with no gene match: 2. As DNA, the CDR3 is TGCAGTGCTAGGCAGGGGGCGAATCAGCCCCAGCATTTT. This encodes CSARQGANQPQHF.

The chain combines TRBV28 with TRBJ2-3; 11 bases are a match to TRBD2. Trimming at V came to 3 bases and at J to 1 base, leaving 3 bases not matched to a gene. The CDR3 covers 16 residues. The germline CDR1 and CDR2 sequences are MDHEN and SYDVKM. Here the CDR3 reads CASSLVAGGGTDTQYF. CDR3 DNA: TGTGCCAGCAGTTTGGTAGCGGGGGGGGGCACAGATACGCAGTATTTT.

The V and J genes are TRBV3-1 and TRBJ2-4, with D perhaps matching TRBD2 (5 bases). The CDR3 consists of 11 residues. The V gene's germline CDR1 is LGHDT and CDR2 YNNKEL (reference sequence). V lost 5 bases and J 10 bases, leaving 9 bases between the germline ends. Written as DNA, the CDR3 is TGTGCCAGCAGCAACCGGGGAATTCAGTACTTC. This translates into CASSNRGIQYF.

This clonotype turned up a few times. V usage is TRBV11-2 and J usage is TRBJ2-1, with 8 bases lining up with TRBD2. V shed 5 bases, J shed 8 bases, and the junction held 20 bases outside the gene matches. Germline CDR1 SGHAT, CDR2 FQNNGV. CDR3 length: 18 amino acids. In nucleotides, the CDR3 is TGTGCCAGCAGCATCGCCTTATTAGCGGGAAGATCGTACGATGAGCAGTTCTTC. The encoded protein is CASSIALLAGRSYDEQFF.

This clonotype was seen ten or more times. The chain employs TRBV29-1 and TRBJ2-6, with a tentative D call TRBD1 (6 bases). The CDR3 has 16 residues. The germline gives CDR1 SQVTM, CDR2 ANQGSEA. The germline V and J ends were trimmed by 5 bases and 0 bases, with 14 bases remaining between them. In DNA form, the CDR3 reads TGCAGCGTTCTTCCAGGGGCTAGCTCTGGGGCCAACGTCCTGACTTTC. This gives the protein CSVLPGASSGANVLTF.

This clonotype was recorded a few times. The CDR3 nucleotides are TGCGCCAGCAGTACAGCTCTGTACGGAGGTGAAGAGACCCAGTACTTC. Residues: CASSTALYGGEETQYF. The chain combines TRBV5-1 with TRBJ2-5; weak D call: TRBD2 (5 bases). This CDR3 has 16 residues. Deletions cut 5 bases from V and 3 bases from J, with 20 bases between. In germline, CDR1 is SGHRS, CDR2 YFSETQ.

This clonotype has a count of ten or more. The rearrangement joins TRBV10-3 to TRBJ1-5; D unresolved. With 10 bases removed from V and 5 bases from J, the gap between germline ends came to 21 bases. The CDR3 consists of 15 residues. Germline loops: CDR1 ENHRY, CDR2 SYGVKD. CDR3 nucleotide sequence: TGTGCCACCTCTTTTATGGGCCGATGGGATCAGCCCCAGCATTTT. Protein: CATSFMGRWDQPQHF.

This clonotype was observed at least ten times. The rearrangement uses TRBV20-1 and TRBJ1-2, with 8 nucleotides matching TRBD1. Losses at the gene ends were 3 bases for V and 6 bases for J; bases not matched to a gene: 6. CDR3 length: 13 residues. Germline assignment: CDR1 DFQATT and CDR2 SNEGSKA (reference sequence). Written as DNA, the CDR3 is TGCAGTGCTAGGCGCACAGGGGGGAATGGCTACACCTTC. Its protein is CSARRTGGNGYTF.

This clonotype has more than one count but fewer than ten. V gene TRBV5-1 combines with J gene TRBJ1-1; D remains ambiguous. The CDR3 covers 15 residues. Germline V gene lookup returns CDR1 SGHRS and CDR2 YFSETQ. Trimming removed 8 bases at V and 0 bases at J, with 17 bases between. CDR3 bases: TGCGCCAGTAGCCCGGGGAGGGTCATGAACACTGAAGCTTTCTTT. It translates to CASSPGRVMNTEAFF.

This clonotype has only a few counts. The chain links TRBV4-3 to TRBJ2-7; D is ambiguous. The CDR3 covers 13 residues. The germline V gene encodes CDR1 LGHNA and CDR2 YSLEER. The V end was cut by 0 bases, the J end by 3 bases, with 6 bases between. CDR3: CASSQDNGYEQYF. The DNA for the CDR3 is TGCGCCAGCAGCCAAGATAACGGCTACGAGCAGTACTTC.

This clonotype appeared a few times. The chain recombines TRBV20-1 with TRBJ1-2; D call uncertain. With 7 bases removed from V and 0 bases from J, the gap between germline ends came to 12 bases. This CDR3 contains 13 residues. The germline V gene encodes CDR1 DFQATT and CDR2 SNEGSKA (reference sequence). The CDR3 loop reads CSVPVGPNYGYTF. CDR3 in DNA: TGCAGTGTCCCGGTAGGGCCTAACTATGGCTACACCTTC.

The chain combines TRBV12-3 or TRBV12-4 with TRBJ2-2, with 8 bases lining up with TRBD1. CDR3 length: 14 residues. V lost 5 bases, J lost 4 bases, and 3 bases stayed unmatched. CDR3 sequence (DNA): TGTGCCAGCAGTCCACAGGGGGGCACCGGGGAGCTGTTTTTT. It codes for CASSPQGGTGELFF.

A few counts support this clonotype. The gene calls are TRBV28 and TRBJ1-1, with D hard to call. V dropped 8 bases and J dropped 4 bases, with 14 bases sitting between them. The CDR3 extends over 13 amino acids. The germline V gene has CDR1 MDHEN and CDR2 SYDVKM. Written as DNA, the CDR3 is TGTGCCAGCCTTGATACGGGAACCACTGAAGCTTTCTTT. Translating gives CASLDTGTTEAFF.

This clonotype was recorded a few times. The genes are TRBV6-6 and TRBJ1-2, with TRBD1 identical over 9 bases. V lost 2 bases to trimming and J lost 7 bases; unmatched junction nucleotides: 2. Germline V lookup: CDR1 MNHNY, CDR2 SVGAGI (reference sequence). The CDR3 loop spans 13 amino acids. The CDR3 protein is CASSYTGGGGYTF. Written as DNA, the CDR3 is TGTGCCAGCAGTTACACAGGGGGCGGTGGCTACACCTTC.

Concerning this clonotype: A much larger clone differs from this one at a single base, so this may be a read error. V is TRBV12-3 or TRBV12-4 and J is TRBJ2-1; D gene ambiguous. CDR3 length: 15 residues. V lost 7 bases and J 5 bases, leaving 18 bases between the germline ends. CDR3 amino acids: CASTSDHQSDNEQFF. The CDR3 nucleotides are TGTGCCAGCACATCCGACCACCAGTCCGACAATGAGCAGTTCTTC.

The J gene is TRBJ2-4, the V gene TRBV3-1; D remains ambiguous. V dropped 0 bases and J dropped 0 bases, with 18 bases sitting between them. The CDR3 sequence is 19 residues long. Germline V gene sequence: CDR1 LGHDT, CDR2 YNNKEL (reference sequence). The CDR3 bases are TGTGCCAGCAGCCAAGAGGTCCCCCCAAACCGTCTAGCCAAAAACATTCAGTACTTC. Translating gives CASSQEVPPNRLAKNIQYF.

The V and J genes are TRBV5-1 and TRBJ1-1; 7 positions match TRBD1. This CDR3 is built from 14 residues. The J segment lost 10 bases and the V segment lost 1 base, leaving 10 bases of the junction unmatched. Germline V gene lookup returns CDR1 SGHRS and CDR2 YFSETQ. The CDR3 nucleotides are TGCGCCAGCAGCTTGAAGAACAGGGGAGTAAGAGCTTTCTTT. Encoded protein: CASSLKNRGVRAFF.

Many counts were recorded for this clonotype. The chain combines TRBV12-3 or TRBV12-4 with TRBJ2-1; 9 bases map to TRBD2. V lost 3 bases and J lost 6; bases outside the gene matches: 9. The CDR3 consists of 16 residues. The CDR3 loop reads CASSLSGRRFVNEQFF. In nucleotides, the CDR3 is TGTGCCAGCAGTTTGAGCGGGAGGCGGTTTGTCAATGAGCAGTTCTTC.

In its sample, this clonotype was seen a few times. This sequence joins TRBV6-1 and TRBJ1-2; D unresolved. Trimming pared 6 bases from V and 4 bases from J, leaving 15 bases between. This CDR3 spans 14 amino acids. Germline CDR1 is MNHNS and CDR2 is SASEGT. The CDR3 here is CASSPAFRTYGYTF. As DNA, the CDR3 is TGTGCCAGCAGCCCCGCGTTCAGGACCTATGGCTACACCTTC.

This clonotype has a handful of counts. This chain uses TRBV28 with TRBJ2-5; no firm D call. This CDR3 is 14 amino acids long. Per the germline V gene, CDR1 is MDHEN and CDR2 is SYDVKM. CDR3 bases: TGTGCTTCCACCTTGCCTGGAACACAAGAGACCCAGTACTTC. Translating gives CASTLPGTQETQYF.